The 17 T cell receptor beta chains below all came from one sample that was sequenced in a study of response to subunit inactivated influenza vaccine. TCRdb re-derived calls from the RT-PCR reads in MiXCR, one entry per CDR3 protein. The sample lists some 800,000 distinct CDR3 sequences, about 20% seen once, with roughly 10% in the top ten. The sequences come from PBMCs from blood, collected 5 to 6 days after vaccination. The receptors shown here come from a man in his fifties who received an inactivated influenza vaccine.

There are a few counts of this clonotype. The gene calls are TRBV20-1 and TRBJ2-2, with 11 positions matching TRBD2. Germline assignment: CDR1 DFQATT and CDR2 SNEGSKA (reference sequence). V lost 2 bases and J lost 4; bases outside the gene matches: 9. The CDR3 has 17 residues. The DNA of the CDR3 is TGCAGTGCTAGACGACTAGCGGGATCTTATGGCACCGGGGAGCTGTTTTTT. It yields the protein CSARRLAGSYGTGELFF.

The CDR3: CASSRVVGWETQYF. CDR3 nucleotides: TGTGCCAGCAGCCGGGTAGTCGGCTGGGAGACCCAGTACTTC. V gene TRBV7-2 combines with J gene TRBJ2-5; D unclear. The V end was cut by 5 bases, the J end by 5 bases, with 15 bases between. The CDR3 covers 14 residues. In germline, CDR1 is SGHTA, CDR2 FQGNSA.

This clonotype was counted a few times. This sequence joins TRBV20-1 and TRBJ2-2; tentatively, D is TRBD2 (6 bases). Germline V gene data show CDR1 as DFQATT and CDR2 as SNEGSKA (reference sequence). CDR3 length: 14 amino acids. Between the trimmed V and J ends, which lost 3 bases and 8 bases, there was a span of 16 bases. For the CDR3, the DNA is TGCAGTGCTAGTGGGGGGAGGCAATTGGGGGAGCTGTTTTTT. Translated, it gives CSASGGRQLGELFF.

This clonotype was recorded at least ten times. The chain carries TRBV12-3 or TRBV12-4 and TRBJ1-6; a possible D gene is TRBD1 (6 bases). The CDR3 has 16 residues. Trimming took off 6 bases at V and 0 bases at J, with 12 bases between the two ends. The CDR3 protein is CASSRRGASYNSPLHF. The CDR3 coding sequence is TGTGCCAGCAGCCGGCGGGGGGCCTCCTATAATTCACCCCTCCACTTT.

The chain uses TRBV12-3 or TRBV12-4 and TRBJ2-7; D might be TRBD2 (6 bases). The CDR3 loop spans 15 amino acids. V dropped 2 bases and J dropped 4 bases, with 15 bases sitting between them. This chain's CDR3 is CASSLSMVGGYEQYF. CDR3 in DNA: TGTGCCAGCAGTTTATCAATGGTGGGGGGTTACGAGCAGTACTTC.

This clonotype was seen a handful of times. V and J are TRBV6-2 or TRBV6-3 and TRBJ2-7; D is tentatively TRBD1 or TRBD2 (5 bases each). Germline V CDR1 and CDR2: MNHEY, SVGEGT. The CDR3 has 13 amino acids. The V end lost 7 bases, the J end lost 5 bases, and 15 bases lay between the germline ends. The CDR3 region is CASTRWGIDEQYF. The CDR3 region has the DNA TGTGCCAGCACCCGCTGGGGGATAGACGAGCAGTACTTC.

J is TRBJ2-3 and V is TRBV15; 9 bases are a match to TRBD2. This CDR3 spans 17 amino acids. V dropped 2 bases and J dropped 1; count of bases not matched to a gene: 7. Per the germline V gene, CDR1 is LNHNV and CDR2 is YYDKDF (reference sequence). In nucleotides, the CDR3 is TGTGCCACCAGCAGACACACGGGACTAGCCGGCACAGATACGCAGTATTTT. Protein product: CATSRHTGLAGTDTQYF.

This clonotype was seen at least ten times. The chain couples TRBV20-1 to TRBJ2-3; 10 nucleotides align to TRBD2. The length of the CDR3 is 14 residues. Germline CDR1 and CDR2: DFQATT and SNEGSKA (reference sequence). The junction had 5 bases not matched to a gene; V was cut back by 3 bases and J by 5 bases. The CDR3 DNA sequence: TGCAGTGCTAGCCCTAGCGGGAGCGGAGATACGCAGTATTTT. It translates to CSASPSGSGDTQYF.

This chain links TRBV20-1 with TRBJ1-1; 7 bases are shared with TRBD1. V lost 3 bases to trimming and J lost 1 base; unmatched junction nucleotides: 2. The CDR3 runs 13 residues. CDR1 is DFQATT, CDR2 SNEGSKA, per germline (reference sequence). DNA for the CDR3: TGCAGTGCTAGCAGGGACAGGAACACTGAAGCTTTCTTT. Protein product: CSASRDRNTEAFF.

This chain uses TRBV9 with TRBJ1-6; perhaps TRBD1 as D (6 bases). Trimming removed 3 bases at V and 11 bases at J, with 9 bases between. This CDR3 is 12 amino acids long. CDR1 is SGDLS and CDR2 is YYNGEE in the germline V gene. CDR3 sequence (DNA): TGTGCCAGCAGCGAAGGGGGGGCACCCCTCCACTTT. Its protein product is CASSEGGAPLHF.

This clonotype was seen only a few times. This chain joins TRBV6-2 or TRBV6-3 and TRBJ2-1, with D perhaps TRBD1 (5 bases). This CDR3 spans 14 amino acids. The V end lost 2 bases, the J end lost 4 bases, and 9 bases lay between the germline ends. Germline values: CDR1 MNHEY, CDR2 SVGEGT. CDR3 DNA sequence: TGTGCCAGCAGTTACGAGGACACGTACAATGAGCAGTTCTTC. Amino acid sequence: CASSYEDTYNEQFF.

This clonotype was counted between two and nine times. This chain joins TRBV20-1 and TRBJ2-5; 10 nucleotides line up with TRBD2. The CDR3 sequence is 18 residues long. The germline V gene encodes CDR1 DFQATT and CDR2 SNEGSKA (reference sequence). The ends lost 0 bases at V and 2 bases at J; junction bases unmatched: 12. This CDR3 is CSARDEGASGGRQETQYF. The CDR3 DNA is TGCAGTGCTAGAGATGAGGGGGCTAGCGGGGGTCGGCAAGAGACCCAGTACTTC.

In its sample, this clonotype was seen a few times. CDR3 region: CSARSPGLALEYEQYF. CDR3 coding DNA: TGCAGTGCTAGATCTCCGGGACTAGCGCTAGAATACGAGCAGTACTTC. J is TRBJ2-7 and V is TRBV20-1; the match to TRBD2 covers 10 bases. Germline trimming cut 2 bases from V and 4 bases from J; bases unmatched to any gene: 11. In germline, CDR1 is DFQATT, CDR2 SNEGSKA (reference sequence). The CDR3 spans 16 residues.

The V and J genes are TRBV2 and TRBJ1-2; D unclear. Per germline, CDR1 SNHLY and CDR2 FYNNEI. V gave up 7 bases and J gave up 3 bases, with 15 bases separating them. The CDR3 is made up of 14 amino acids. CDR3 in amino acids: CASTARRVDYGYTF. In nucleotides, the CDR3 is TGTGCCAGCACCGCCCGGAGAGTCGACTATGGCTACACCTTC.

This clonotype was counted a few times. The chain combines TRBV20-1 with TRBJ1-4; unclear D gene. The CDR3 runs to 12 residues. Germline V CDR1 and CDR2: DFQATT, SNEGSKA (reference sequence). V was trimmed by 1 base and J by 7 bases, leaving 7 bases between them. CDR3 in amino acids: CSARGVGEKLFF. The DNA for the CDR3 is TGCAGTGCTAGAGGGGTGGGTGAAAAACTGTTTTTT.

This sequence joins TRBV12-3 or TRBV12-4 and TRBJ2-7, with a tentative D call TRBD1 (7 bases). The length of the CDR3 is 15 residues. The V gene lost 3 bases and the J gene lost 3 bases, with 15 bases spanning the gap. For the CDR3, the DNA is TGTGCCAGCAGTTTCCGCGGGACAGAACTCTACGAGCAGTACTTC. It translates to CASSFRGTELYEQYF.

This clonotype was counted only a few times. This chain uses TRBV11-2 with TRBJ2-3; no firm D call. The germline gives CDR1 SGHAT, CDR2 FQNNGV. Trimming removed 8 bases at V and 2 bases at J, with 14 bases between. This CDR3 contains 14 residues. CDR3 sequence reads: CASHSRVYTDTQYF. The CDR3 DNA reads TGTGCCAGCCATTCTCGGGTTTACACAGATACGCAGTATTTT.